The clone carrying this TCR beta chain was seen more than once but under ten times. The antigen remains undetermined. The germline V gene encodes CDR1 LNHDA and CDR2 SQIVND (reference sequence). V was trimmed by 6 bases and J by 5 bases, leaving 18 bases between them. There are 15 residues in the CDR3. Treatment given: approximately nine-day PBMC culture with coronavirus spike peptide pools or control peptides (ViraFEST assay). Sequencing of the DNA from cultured CD4+ T cells was carried out with the Oncomine TCR Beta short-read assay. TCRdb reanalysed the PCR reads using MiXCR and keeps one entry per CDR3 protein. The sample includes about 15,000 distinct CDR3 sequences, under 65% of them seen just once. This sample was included in a study of vaccination and CD4 T cells after COVID-19. Study-level information: Timing of post-vaccine sample collection was a median 72 days after dose two, with a range of 14 to 241.

Sequenced material: CD4+ T cells from blood, cultured in vitro. This receptor was taken from a human donor who had recovered from COVID-19. This rearrangement joins TRBV19 to TRBJ2-3, with a tentative D call TRBD1 (5 bases). The CDR3 DNA follows: TGTGCCAGTAGCCCCGCCTCCCGACAGAAAGATACGCAGTATTTT. Amino acid sequence: CASSPASRQKDTQYF.